These 25 T cell receptor beta chains originate from one sample sequenced in a study of T cells in localized non-small cell lung cancer. Profiling relied on immunoSEQ multiplex PCR, and the TCRdb table lists in-frame clones only, not all of them. The repertoire includes several thousand clones, just over 90% of them detected once, and 3.5% to 5% sits in the top ten. The source was peripheral blood mononuclear cells, collected before any cancer treatment. These receptors were obtained from a male donor at least 60 years old with stage II lung adenocarcinoma.

This chain links TRBV19 with TRBJ1-1; tentative D call: TRBD1 (5 bases). CDR1 is LNHDA and CDR2 is SQIVND in the germline V gene (reference sequence). The CDR3 totals 15 residues. V lost 4 bases, J lost 5 bases, and 17 bases lay in between. The CDR3 coding sequence is TGTGCCAGTAGTACCCCGACATCGGGGGGAACTGAAGCTTTCTTT. Encoded protein: CASSTPTSGGTEAFF.

The chain links TRBV19 to TRBJ1-3, with 8 bases lining up with TRBD1. CDR1 and CDR2 (germline): LNHDA, SQIVND (reference sequence). This CDR3 is built from 15 residues. Trimming took 6 bases from V and 6 from J; bases not matched to a gene: 10. The CDR3 reads CASSGPWDRPNTIYF. DNA for the CDR3: TGTGCCAGTAGCGGGCCTTGGGACAGGCCAAACACCATATATTTT. The variable domain in full, completed from reference TRBV19 and TRBJ1-3, reads DGGITQSPKYLFRKEGQNVTLSCEQNLNHDAMYWYRQDPGQGLRLIYYSQIVNDFQKGDIAEGYSVSREKKESFPLTVTSAQKNPTAFYLCASSGPWDRPNTIYFGEGSWLTVV.

The chain has TRBV6-5 and TRBJ2-3; D may be TRBD2 (5 bases). CDR1 is MNHEY and CDR2 is SVGAGI in the germline V gene. CDR3 length equals 15 residues. V lost 6 bases and J lost 2, with 15 bases in between. CDR3 DNA: TGTGCCAGCAGCCAGGACTCACCCCCCACAGATACGCAGTATTTT. This translates into CASSQDSPPTDTQYF.

The V call is TRBV6-5, the J call TRBJ1-4; D is perhaps TRBD1 (6 bases). The CDR3 is made up of 14 amino acids. V was trimmed by 5 bases and J by 7 bases, leaving 14 bases between them. CDR1 MNHEY and CDR2 SVGAGI come from the germline V gene. CDR3 sequence reads: CASSLTGIGEKLFF. The DNA for the CDR3 is TGTGCCAGCAGTCTAACAGGGATTGGTGAAAAACTGTTTTTT.

The rearrangement links TRBV18 to TRBJ1-1; TRBD1 is a possible D gene (6 bases). CDR1 KGHSH and CDR2 LQKENI come from the germline V gene. The V and J ends lost 1 base and 11 bases respectively, with 14 bases between them. The CDR3 totals 13 residues. The CDR3 DNA sequence: TGTGCCAGCTCACCACAAGAAACAGGGCGGGCTTTCTTT. This encodes CASSPQETGRAFF.

V usage is TRBV18 and J usage is TRBJ1-2, with TRBD1 identical over 7 bases. V lost 6 bases and J lost 4; bases outside the gene matches: 5. Germline V gene data show CDR1 as KGHSH and CDR2 as LQKENI. CDR3 length: 13 residues. The CDR3 reads CASSATGSYGYTF. CDR3 DNA: TGTGCCAGCTCGGCGACAGGGAGCTATGGCTACACCTTC.

V is TRBV18 and J is TRBJ1-2; a weak D match, TRBD1 (6 bases). Trimming shortened V by 1 base and J by 0 bases, and 12 bases separated the two germline ends. The CDR3 sequence is 16 residues long. Germline V gives CDR1 KGHSH, CDR2 LQKENI. CDR3 amino acids: CASSPREGVANYGYTF. The CDR3 region has the DNA TGTGCCAGCTCACCACGGGAGGGGGTAGCTAACTATGGCTACACCTTC.

The J gene is TRBJ2-5, the V gene TRBV6-6; 8 nucleotides match TRBD1. Germline V gene data show CDR1 as MNHNY and CDR2 as SVGAGI (reference sequence). V was pared by 6 bases and J by 5 bases, with 8 bases of the junction left unmatched. CDR3 length equals 14 residues. CDR3 in amino acids: CASRNRDRFETQYF. The CDR3 DNA reads TGTGCCAGCAGAAACCGGGACAGGTTCGAGACCCAGTACTTC.

This rearrangement joins TRBV5-1 to TRBJ1-1, with D unclear. Per germline, CDR1 SGHRS and CDR2 YFSETQ. V was clipped by 4 bases and J by 6 bases, with 13 bases between them. The CDR3 loop spans 13 amino acids. CDR3 residues: CASSPPSGAEAFF. The CDR3 coding sequence is TGCGCCAGCAGCCCACCTTCCGGGGCTGAAGCTTTCTTT.

In DNA form, the CDR3 reads TGTGCCAGCAGCTTAGAGTTAGGGCGGGTTTACGAGCAGTACTTC. Translating gives CASSLELGRVYEQYF. The chain employs TRBV7-2 and TRBJ2-7; a possible D gene is TRBD2 (5 bases). Germline V gene sequence: CDR1 SGHTA, CDR2 FQGNSA. The CDR3 contains 15 residues. Trimming cost V 1 base and J 4 bases, with 14 bases left between them.

This clone has a single count. The V gene is TRBV30, the J gene TRBJ2-1, with D possibly matching TRBD2 (6 bases). The CDR3 has 15 amino acids. CDR1 is GTSNPN and CDR2 is SVGIG in the germline V gene (reference sequence). Trimming took 0 bases from V and 1 from J, leaving 10 bases between them. The DNA of the CDR3 is TGTGCCTGGAGTGTACCCGGGGGTTCCTACAATGAGCAGTTCTTC. As protein: CAWSVPGGSYNEQFF.

The chain has TRBV4-1 and TRBJ1-3; weak D call: TRBD1 (5 bases). CDR1 MGHRA and CDR2 YSYEKL come from the germline V gene. V was pared by 0 bases and J by 7 bases, with 13 bases between. This CDR3 has 15 residues. This CDR3 reads CASSQDRARVNTIYF. CDR3 sequence (DNA): TGCGCCAGCAGCCAAGATAGGGCCAGGGTTAACACCATATATTTT.

This sequence joins TRBV19 and TRBJ1-5; D remains ambiguous. Per germline, CDR1 LNHDA and CDR2 SQIVND (reference sequence). V lost 0 bases to trimming and J lost 7 bases, with 4 bases between them. This CDR3 comprises 12 residues. CDR3 nucleotide sequence: TGTGCCAGTAGTATAGATCTCCAGCCCCAGCATTTT. Its translation is CASSIDLQPQHF.

CDR3 region: CASRTPGTVTYEQYF. The CDR3 DNA reads as TGTGCCAGCAGAACTCCCGGGACAGTTACGTACGAGCAGTACTTC. The chain has TRBV28 and TRBJ2-7; TRBD1 matches at 7 bases. Germline values: CDR1 MDHEN, CDR2 SYDVKM. J was trimmed by 4 bases and V by 6 bases; bases with no gene match: 12. CDR3 length: 15 residues.

The chain recombines TRBV5-4 with TRBJ2-4, with 14 bases aligning to TRBD2. The germline gives CDR1 SGHNT, CDR2 YYREEE (reference sequence). With 4 bases clipped from V and 1 base from J, the junction kept 7 bases outside the gene matches. CDR3 size: 18 residues. CDR3 nucleotides: TGTGCCAGCAGCCGGACTAGCGGGGGGTATATGGCCAAAAACATTCAGTACTTC. As protein: CASSRTSGGYMAKNIQYF.

This clone was observed a few times. The V gene is TRBV7-2, the J gene TRBJ2-1; D gene unclear. The CDR3 totals 14 residues. V lost 5 bases and J lost 8, with 16 bases in between. The V gene's germline CDR1 is SGHTA and CDR2 FQGNSA. The CDR3 sequence is CASSPGLVPDEQFF. The CDR3 DNA follows: TGTGCCAGCAGCCCGGGCCTGGTACCCGATGAGCAGTTCTTC.

The chain is built from TRBV4-3 and TRBJ2-7, with D unresolved. The CDR3 is 12 amino acids. The V and J ends lost 1 base and 8 bases respectively, with 9 bases between them. Germline-derived CDR1 and CDR2 are LGHNA and YSLEER. The CDR3 region is CASSQGKSKQYF. The CDR3 nucleotides are TGCGCCAGCAGCCAAGGGAAGTCAAAGCAGTACTTC.

CDR3 in amino acids: CASSFFSPGSGEQYF. The DNA for the CDR3 is TGTGCCAGCAGCTTTTTTAGTCCAGGCTCCGGGGAGCAGTACTTC. V and J are TRBV7-9 and TRBJ2-7; D not resolved. This CDR3 has 15 residues. V was trimmed by 3 bases and J by 7 bases, leaving 19 bases between them. Germline assignment: CDR1 SEHNR and CDR2 FQNEAQ (reference sequence).

The chain recombines TRBV5-4 with TRBJ1-2; 8 nucleotides agree with TRBD1. The CDR3 covers 13 residues. V shed 6 bases and J 7 bases; nucleotides not matched to a gene: 8. Germline V gene sequence: CDR1 SGHNT, CDR2 YYREEE (reference sequence). CDR3 DNA: TGTGCCAGCACCATGGACAGGGCGGGTGGCTACACCTTC. Its translation is CASTMDRAGGYTF.

The rearrangement uses TRBV5-1 and TRBJ2-2; weak D call: TRBD1 (5 bases). V was pared by 6 bases and J by 1 base, with 10 bases between. The CDR3 totals 14 residues. CDR1 and CDR2 (germline): SGHRS, YFSETQ. CDR3 in amino acids: CASTSQGNTGELFF. The CDR3, as DNA: TGCGCCAGCACATCTCAGGGGAACACCGGGGAGCTGTTTTTT.

Worth noting for this clone: A read error may account for a junction end that differs from germline. The rearrangement uses TRBV5-1 and TRBJ1-1; D remains unclear. The CDR3 is 14 residues long. Germline loops: CDR1 SGHRS, CDR2 YFSETQ. The DNA of the CDR3 is TGCGCCAGCAGATATTACAGAGGAGACACTGGAGCTTTCTTT. It codes for CASRYYRGDTGAFF. The full variable domain, with the rest looked up from reference TRBV5-1 and TRBJ1-1, is KAGVTQTPRYLIKTRGQQVTLSCSPISGHRSVSWYQQTPGQGLQFLFEYFSETQRNKGNFPGRFSGRQFSNSRSEMNVSTLELGDSALYLCASRYYRGDTGAFFGQGTRLTVV.

The rearrangement uses TRBV18 and TRBJ2-2; D gene unclear. The germline V gene encodes CDR1 KGHSH and CDR2 LQKENI. Trimming took 2 bases from V and 4 from J, leaving 5 bases between them. The CDR3 totals 13 residues. CDR3 region: CASSPKGTGELFF. The CDR3 DNA reads TGTGCCAGCTCACCAAAAGGCACCGGGGAGCTGTTTTTT. Together with reference TRBV18 and TRBJ2-2, the CDR3 gives the full variable domain: NAGVMQNPRHLVRRRGQEARLRCSPMKGHSHVYWYRQLPEEGLKFMVYLQKENIIDESGMPKERFSAEFPKEGPSILRIQQVVRGDSAAYFCASSPKGTGELFFGEGSRLTVL.

The chain has TRBV6-5 and TRBJ1-1, with D unclear. The V gene's germline CDR1 is MNHEY and CDR2 SVGAGI. There are 12 residues in the CDR3. V was pared by 6 bases and J by 5 bases, with 10 bases between. This CDR3 reads CASREGWTEAFF. In DNA form, the CDR3 reads TGTGCCAGCAGGGAGGGATGGACTGAAGCTTTCTTT.

The chain carries TRBV6-5 and TRBJ1-2; tentatively, D is TRBD1 (6 bases). CDR3 length: 15 amino acids. V gave up 5 bases and J gave up 2 bases, with 15 bases separating them. Germline CDR1 MNHEY, CDR2 SVGAGI. Here the CDR3 reads CASSTGMGQNYGYTF. CDR3 bases: TGTGCCAGCAGTACAGGGATGGGGCAGAACTATGGCTACACCTTC.

V and J are TRBV7-9 and TRBJ2-1, with 8 bases matching TRBD1. V shed 3 bases and J 15 bases; nucleotides not matched to a gene: 7. The CDR3 totals 12 residues. Germline loops: CDR1 SEHNR, CDR2 FQNEAQ (reference sequence). The CDR3 DNA follows: TGTGCCAGCAGCTTTACGTCGGGGACAGGGTTCTTC. Protein: CASSFTSGTGFF.